One sample yielded the 30 T cell receptor beta chains listed below, sequenced in a study of T cell changes during pregnancy in multiple sclerosis (dated by TCRdb to the late 2010s). The library was obtained by the immunoSEQ multiplex PCR assay. In its TCRdb copy, this immuneACCESS table keeps in-frame sequences only and misses some clones. Where compared with another copy, unresolved V genes explain less than half of these, and the others have no known cause. Across this sample there are around 80,000 clones, with nearly 95% seen only once. The ten largest clones represent about 0.94% of the sample. Material: peripheral blood, obtained in the second trimester of pregnancy. The receptor source for this set is a female donor in good health, enrolled as a control in a pregnancy study.

V gene TRBV15 combines with J gene TRBJ2-3; D not resolved. V was cut by 3 bases and J by 1 base, with 11 bases left in between. The CDR3 runs to 15 residues. CDR1 and CDR2 from the germline V gene are LNHNV and YYDKDF (reference sequence). The CDR3 reads CATSRIIAGTDTQYF. As DNA, the CDR3 is TGTGCCACCAGCAGGATAATAGCCGGCACAGATACGCAGTATTTT.

The chain uses TRBV27 and TRBJ2-7, with 7 bases aligning to TRBD1. V dropped 7 bases and J dropped 2; count of bases not matched to a gene: 5. Germline CDR1 is MNHEY and CDR2 is SMNVEV (reference sequence). This CDR3 spans 13 amino acids. Written as DNA, the CDR3 is TGTGCCAGCACCGACAGGGTAACCTACGAGCAGTACTTC. Its protein is CASTDRVTYEQYF.

V usage is TRBV18 and J usage is TRBJ2-3; perhaps TRBD2 as D (6 bases). The CDR3 consists of 16 residues. V was pared by 4 bases and J by 0 bases, with 14 bases between. Germline lookup yields CDR1 KGHSH and CDR2 LQKENI. The CDR3: CASSLRGFSSTDTQYF. DNA for the CDR3: TGTGCCAGCTCACTCCGGGGGTTTTCTAGCACAGATACGCAGTATTTT.

The chain joins TRBV6-5 to TRBJ2-7; 9 nucleotides align to TRBD1. Trimming at V came to 5 bases and at J to 12 bases, leaving 8 bases not matched to a gene. The germline V gene encodes CDR1 MNHEY and CDR2 SVGAGI. The length of the CDR3 is 12 residues. CDR3 sequence reads: CASSPSQGAPYF. The CDR3, as DNA: TGTGCCAGCAGTCCGTCACAGGGGGCCCCGTACTTC.

The chain has TRBV4-1 and TRBJ2-7, with TRBD1 matching over 8 bases. The CDR3 spans 15 residues. V lost 8 bases, J lost 3 bases, and 12 bases stayed unmatched. Germline CDR1 is MGHRA and CDR2 is YSYEKL. In DNA, the CDR3 is TGCGCCAGCGGAACTCCGGACAGGGATCGCTACGAGCAGTACTTC. Its translation is CASGTPDRDRYEQYF.

The CDR3 reads CASSIGASGRGDTQYF. Here the CDR3 DNA reads TGTGCCAGTAGTATTGGGGCTAGCGGGAGAGGAGATACGCAGTATTTT. J is TRBJ2-3 and V is TRBV19, with 10 nucleotides matching TRBD2. Unmatched junction bases numbered 8, after V lost 3 bases and J lost 5 bases. The CDR3 sequence is 16 residues long. The germline V gene encodes CDR1 LNHDA and CDR2 SQIVND (reference sequence).

This sequence joins TRBV5-5 and TRBJ2-7; D is unresolved. Trimming cost V 0 bases and J 1 base, with 11 bases left between them. In germline, CDR1 is SGHKS, CDR2 YYEKEE (reference sequence). The CDR3 is made up of 15 amino acids. The CDR3 sequence: CASSLVADFSYEQYF. CDR3 in DNA: TGTGCCAGCAGCTTGGTGGCAGACTTTTCCTACGAGCAGTACTTC.

V and J are TRBV28 and TRBJ1-1; D may be TRBD1 (5 bases). The CDR3 is 15 residues long. Germline-derived CDR1 and CDR2 are MDHEN and SYDVKM. Trimming took off 1 base at V and 6 bases at J, with 15 bases between the two ends. The CDR3 protein is CASSLSAWDSAEAFF. DNA of the CDR3: TGTGCCAGCAGTTTATCGGCCTGGGACTCGGCTGAAGCTTTCTTT.

The V and J genes are TRBV5-1 and TRBJ2-5; the match to TRBD1 covers 7 bases. The V gene's germline CDR1 is SGHRS and CDR2 YFSETQ. This CDR3 is built from 14 residues. J gave up 5 bases and V 0 bases, and 4 bases lay outside the gene matches. CDR3 loop: CASSLDQDRETQYF. The CDR3 DNA reads TGCGCCAGCAGCTTGGATCAGGACAGGGAGACCCAGTACTTC.

This chain links TRBV4-2 with TRBJ1-4; D gene uncertain. This CDR3 region has 16 residues. Germline V CDR1 and CDR2: LGHNA, YNFKEQ. V was pared by 0 bases and J by 2 bases, with 10 bases between. Here the CDR3 DNA reads TGTGCCAGCAGCCAAGATGGCGGGCCGACTAATGAAAAACTGTTTTTT. This gives the protein CASSQDGGPTNEKLFF.

The count of this clone is one. This chain's CDR3 is CASSRDSLQTQYF. In DNA, the CDR3 is TGTGCCAGCAGTCGGGACTCCCTACAGACCCAGTACTTC. This chain uses TRBV5-6 with TRBJ2-5; possibly TRBD2 for D (6 bases). Per the germline V gene, CDR1 is SGHDT and CDR2 is YYEEEE. This CDR3 region has 13 residues. The V end was cut by 5 bases, the J end by 6 bases, with 14 bases between.

The chain uses TRBV18 and TRBJ2-1, with a tentative D call TRBD1 (6 bases). Trimming took off 4 bases at V and 0 bases at J, with 10 bases between the two ends. The germline V gene encodes CDR1 KGHSH and CDR2 LQKENI. This CDR3 is 15 amino acids long. The CDR3 region is CASSRRGSSYNEQFF. For the CDR3, the DNA is TGTGCCAGCTCACGCAGGGGTAGCTCCTACAATGAGCAGTTCTTC.

The chain uses TRBV28 and TRBJ2-7, with TRBD1 matching 9 bases. Germline CDR1 reads MDHEN; CDR2 reads SYDVKM. This CDR3 has 15 amino acids. After removal of 3 bases from V and 4 bases from J, the junction contained 7 bases not matched to a gene. The CDR3 region has the DNA TGTGCCAGCAGTTTGTCCGGGACAGGGATATACGAGCAGTACTTC. It specifies CASSLSGTGIYEQYF. The whole variable domain, filled in from reference TRBV28 and TRBJ2-7, reads DVKVTQSSRYLVKRTGEKVFLECVQDMDHENMFWYRQDPGLGLRLIYFSYDVKMKEKGDIPEGYSVSREKKERFSLILESASTNQTSMYLCASSLSGTGIYEQYFGPGTRLTVT.

The V gene is TRBV6-5, the J gene TRBJ2-3, with 10 bases fitting TRBD2. The CDR3 covers 14 residues. The ends lost 9 bases at V and 4 bases at J; junction bases unmatched: 7. Germline values: CDR1 MNHEY, CDR2 SVGAGI. CDR3 coding DNA: TGTGCCAGGAAAAATAGCGGGAGGCCAGATACGCAGTATTTT. Amino acid sequence: CARKNSGRPDTQYF.

This chain links TRBV7-9 with TRBJ2-5, with 12 bases lining up with TRBD2. The CDR3 extends over 15 amino acids. Trimming at V came to 5 bases and at J to 4 bases, leaving 5 bases not matched to a gene. Germline CDR1 reads SEHNR; CDR2 reads FQNEAQ (reference sequence). CDR3 coding DNA: TGTGCCAGCAGCCGGACTAGCGGGATATCAGAGACCCAGTACTTC. Its protein product is CASSRTSGISETQYF.

This chain uses TRBV7-9 with TRBJ2-1; 7 bases are a match to TRBD2. Per the germline V gene, CDR1 is SEHNR and CDR2 is FQNEAQ (reference sequence). Losses at the gene ends were 5 bases for V and 8 bases for J; bases not matched to a gene: 9. CDR3 length: 14 amino acids. As DNA, the CDR3 is TGTGCCAGCAGCCCAACTAGCGTGCTGGATGAGCAGTTCTTC. Amino acid sequence: CASSPTSVLDEQFF.

The V gene is TRBV28, the J gene TRBJ2-7; perhaps TRBD1 as D (5 bases). CDR3 size: 11 residues. The germline CDR1 and CDR2 sequences are MDHEN and SYDVKM. V gave up 2 bases and J gave up 7 bases, with 6 bases separating them. Here the CDR3 DNA reads TGTGCCAGCAGTTTACAGGGTGAGCAGTACTTC. Amino acid sequence: CASSLQGEQYF.

This sequence joins TRBV25-1 and TRBJ2-3; 10 nucleotides match TRBD1. The junction had 2 bases not matched to a gene; V was cut back by 7 bases and J by 4 bases. Germline V lookup: CDR1 MGHDK, CDR2 SYGVNS. This CDR3 has 13 residues. The CDR3 nucleotides read TGTGCCAGCAAGGGACAGGGGTCAGATACGCAGTATTTT. This encodes CASKGQGSDTQYF.

This chain links TRBV15 with TRBJ2-5; 7 bases map to TRBD2. CDR1 and CDR2 from the germline V gene are LNHNV and YYDKDF (reference sequence). The CDR3 contains 16 residues. With 0 bases clipped from V and 2 bases from J, the junction kept 6 bases outside the gene matches. The CDR3 protein is CATSRDRAGEQETQYF. As DNA, the CDR3 is TGTGCCACCAGCAGAGATCGGGCGGGGGAACAAGAGACCCAGTACTTC.

V and J are TRBV9 and TRBJ2-2; D is uncertain. The CDR3 runs 14 residues. Germline V gives CDR1 SGDLS, CDR2 YYNGEE. With 1 base removed from V and 2 bases from J, the gap between germline ends came to 6 bases. CDR3 protein: CASSVSINTGELFF. CDR3 DNA: TGTGCCAGCAGCGTAAGCATAAACACCGGGGAGCTGTTTTTT.

The chain joins TRBV28 to TRBJ2-1; 7 bases agree with TRBD2. Per the germline V gene, CDR1 is MDHEN and CDR2 is SYDVKM. J gave up 4 bases and V 6 bases, and 18 bases lay outside the gene matches. There are 18 residues in the CDR3. The CDR3 DNA reads TGTGCCAGCAGCCCTGTCAGTCTTAGACTAGCAGGTTACAATGAGCAGTTCTTC. This sequence encodes CASSPVSLRLAGYNEQFF.

This clone was found a few times. This chain uses TRBV19 with TRBJ2-2; the D gene is possibly TRBD2 (6 bases). The CDR3 loop spans 15 amino acids. Germline values: CDR1 LNHDA, CDR2 SQIVND (reference sequence). The V and J ends lost 9 bases and 2 bases respectively, with 16 bases between them. The DNA for the CDR3 is TGTGCCAGCCGGGGGAGGACGAGAAACACCGGGGAGCTGTTTTTT. The encoded protein is CASRGRTRNTGELFF.

CDR3 in amino acids: CATSSIPGLTLTDTQYF. The CDR3 DNA is TGTGCCACCAGCAGTATTCCGGGTCTTACCCTCACAGATACGCAGTATTTT. The V gene is TRBV15, the J gene TRBJ2-3; D call uncertain. V lost 3 bases and J 2 bases, leaving 18 bases between the germline ends. The CDR3 has 17 amino acids. Looked up from germline, CDR1 is LNHNV and CDR2 is YYDKDF (reference sequence).

The table lists this clone with a count of one. The CDR3 DNA follows: TGCGCCAGCAGCCAGGGGTTCCAGACAGTGCTCTCTGGAAACACCATATATTTT. Translation: CASSQGFQTVLSGNTIYF. The rearrangement uses TRBV4-1 and TRBJ1-3; perhaps TRBD1 as D (5 bases). Germline V lookup: CDR1 MGHRA, CDR2 YSYEKL. Trimming left V 3 bases short and J 0 bases short, with 18 bases between. The CDR3 has 18 residues.

The rearrangement joins TRBV29-1 to TRBJ2-7; D not certain. V was shortened by 2 bases and J by 0 bases, with 8 bases between the two germline ends. The CDR3 is 13 residues long. Germline V CDR1 and CDR2: SQVTM, ANQGSEA. CDR3 residues: CSVETESSYEQYF. The DNA for the CDR3 is TGCAGCGTTGAAACAGAGAGCTCCTACGAGCAGTACTTC.

V and J are TRBV5-1 and TRBJ1-6, with D tentatively TRBD1 (5 bases). This CDR3 comprises 16 residues. Per the germline V gene, CDR1 is SGHRS and CDR2 is YFSETQ. Trimming removed 4 bases at V and 4 bases at J, with 15 bases between. The CDR3 reads CASSPGSRSYNSPLHF. DNA of the CDR3: TGCGCCAGCAGCCCAGGGTCTCGATCTTATAATTCACCCCTCCACTTT.

The rearrangement uses TRBV6-5 and TRBJ2-3; tentatively, D is TRBD2 (5 bases). The CDR3 has 15 residues. Germline V CDR1 and CDR2: MNHEY, SVGAGI. Trimming cost V 4 bases and J 2 bases, with 13 bases left between them. The CDR3 coding sequence is TGTGCCAGCAGTTCCCAAGCGGCGGTCACAGATACGCAGTATTTT. Its protein product is CASSSQAAVTDTQYF.

The CDR3 protein is CASSQDRAHNEQFF. CDR3 DNA sequence: TGCGCCAGCAGCCAGGACAGGGCCCACAATGAGCAGTTCTTC. The chain couples TRBV4-1 to TRBJ2-1; 8 bases are a match to TRBD1. The CDR3 totals 14 residues. V trimming: 3 bases; J trimming: 5 bases; junction bases outside the gene matches: 3. From germline, CDR1 is MGHRA and CDR2 YSYEKL.

This chain joins TRBV4-1 and TRBJ2-4; no reliable D call. V was pared by 2 bases and J by 2 bases, with 7 bases between. The CDR3 loop spans 14 amino acids. Germline-derived CDR1 and CDR2 are MGHRA and YSYEKL. CDR3 nucleotides: TGCGCCAGCAGCCAACCGGAGACCAAAAACATTCAGTACTTC. This sequence encodes CASSQPETKNIQYF.

The chain has TRBV7-8 and TRBJ2-7; D is perhaps TRBD2 (6 bases). Germline V gene lookup returns CDR1 SGHVS and CDR2 FQNEAQ. V lost 5 bases and J lost 2, with 16 bases in between. The CDR3 has 15 amino acids. The CDR3 reads CASSPRAGTTYEQYF. The CDR3 DNA reads as TGTGCCAGCAGCCCGCGGGCGGGAACAACCTACGAGCAGTACTTC.